A single T cell receptor (beta chain) is shown here with its context. Its antigen specificity is not known. Base-call qualities are not available, and no considerably larger clone is one nucleotide away. The library was built by means of the immunoSEQ multiplex PCR assay. For the multiplex PCR, a mixture combining 60 forward primers for TCR Vbeta segments and 13 reverse primers for TCR Jbeta segments was used. Amplification of the CDR3 region of rearranged TCR beta genes was performed with a multiplex PCR assay on genomic DNA. The amplified TCR beta libraries were sequenced on the Illumina HiSeq System as 87-base-pair reads. The authors' analysis ran thus. A later analysis counted tens of millions of unique TCR beta chains across the 666 repertoires, and roughly 11 million of these chains were shared by at least two donors. To remove PCR and sequencing errors, raw reads were error-corrected and collapsed into unique sequences using a nearest-neighbor algorithm that merged closely related sequences. To assign V, D and J gene segments, CDR3 sequences were aligned to IMGT reference sequences. For a sequence to be retained, a match of at least six nucleotides was required to both a V gene segment and a J gene segment. Rearrangements were called productive when the CDR3 lacked stop codons and stayed in frame with V and J; all others were non-productive. CDR3 was defined by IMGT convention, running from the second conserved V-encoded cysteine to the conserved J-encoded phenylalanine. The earlier analysis of 450 to 750 of the donors excluded any sequence lacking an unambiguous match to a single V gene segment. An earlier analysis of 587 of the donors classified V segments as functional when productive rearrangements were above 56.7% and as segregating when the standard deviation between donors was above 5%. A statistical classification framework was developed to diagnose cytomegalovirus status using the catalog of TCR beta chain sequences. In a later analysis, TCR nucleotide sequences were compared against IMGT/GENE-DB human TR gene sequences so that V and J genes could be assigned. In a later analysis, CDR3 sequences and most-parsimonious VDJ recombination scenarios were assigned using the TCRdist pipeline. A later analysis defined each TCR beta chain by its CDR3 amino acid sequence plus V-gene family, and excluded reads lacking a unique V-gene family. In a later analysis, a few hundred highly shared, low-generation-probability nucleotide sequences were removed to address suspected cross-contamination and a sequencing artifact. In a later analysis, a clonal expansion index was calculated for each public chain from normalized within-repertoire ranks of inferred template counts. In a later analysis, generation probabilities were computed with a VDJ recombination model fitted to out-of-frame rearrangements, and the resulting probabilities were checked against IGoR. In a later analysis, TCR-TCR, TCR-HLA and TCR-CMV co-occurrence was scored with hypergeometric tests, and a repertoire-size bias correction was applied to TCR pairs. A later analysis estimated false discovery rates by permuting HLA or CMV assignments 20 times. In a later analysis, co-occurring TCRs were grouped with DBSCAN, and TCRdist sequence similarity was added when clustering was performed within HLA-allele-positive subsets. Co-occurrence clustering excluded repertoires with fewer than 30,000 or more than 120,000 public chains, plus five with anomalous nucleotide sharing. TCRdb's version of the immuneACCESS table is confined to in-frame rearrangements and falls short of the full clone set. An unresolved V gene accounts for under half of the shortfall where checked; the remainder is of unknown origin. V, J and clone size are those of that table, while D and trimming were read from the DNA. Counted in this sample were about 34,000 clones; around 82% of them appeared once. Roughly a tenth of the sample goes to the ten largest clones.

The cohort was made up of approximately 670 healthy bone marrow donors. Cohort members were all nominally healthy when sampled, although unrecorded immune exposures were likely present. The donor tested CMV seropositive and was one of the 289 seropositive cohort members. Each donor provided a peripheral blood sample, and peripheral blood mononuclear cells were used for TCR beta sequencing. The Qiagen DNeasy Blood Extraction Kit was used to extract genomic DNA from the blood cell samples. The CDR3 holds 16 amino acids from the cysteine to the phenylalanine. The sequence is cut down to CDR3 DNA, 48 bases in frame from base 1. Taken from the germline V gene (reference sequence), the CDR1 and CDR2 loops are SEHNR and FQNEAQ. For this chain, trimming is 5 bases at the V end and 2 bases at the J end, and the number of junction bases without a gene match is 9. This record belongs to a study of cytomegalovirus exposure and HLA in healthy donors (dated 2017 in TCRdb). Concerning the study at large: An earlier analysis of about 560 of the donors reported around 280 Gb of sequence data and 95 million to 140 million unique TCR beta sequences obtained from approximately 180 million T cells. In a later analysis, previously published TCR beta repertoires from about 640 donors were re-analyzed and high-resolution HLA genotyping was added so that TCR occurrence patterns could be studied. A separate validation cohort of roughly 130 different subjects was used in addition to the 666-subject first cohort. To decide whether each TCR beta V gene segment behaved as functional or pseudogenic, an earlier analysis of some 600 of the donors relied on high-throughput TCR beta sequencing. Donor age, sex, ethnicity and CMV serostatus were compiled together with the repertoire data. Of the 300 to 450 genotyped donors, 75% to 85% were placed in the genetic ancestry cluster associated with self-reported Caucasian donors. The later analysis used no new phenotypic data to find candidate immune exposures, relying instead on TCR beta sequences and their occurrence across donors. Class I and class II HLA loci were covered by the typing at four-digit resolution. Because of strong linkage in the cohort, roughly 5 DR-DQ haplotypes were treated as single units for association and clustering. To predict cytomegalovirus infection status, the study combined high-throughput TCR immunosequencing, statistical association of individual TCRs with disease status, and machine learning. On average, roughly 200,000 unique TCR beta nucleotide sequences were sequenced per donor among some 430 genotyped donors of the cohort, with about 19% of those sequences being non-productive. Typing coverage varied by locus: 629-630 donors for A, B, C, DRB1 and DQB1; roughly 520 for DQA1; over 600 for DPA1; more than 450 for DPB1. The study aimed to test whether cataloging public T cell receptors could reveal signatures of past pathogen exposure. Using immunosequencing, the study profiled T cell repertoires from 500 to 800 subjects and related those repertoires to cytomegalovirus serostatus. A later genetic analysis took genome-wide SNP genotypes for about 55% of the roughly 700 donors and used that subset as a discovery cohort. Every discovery cohort repertoire had been produced on one sequencing platform. An early release covering roughly 580 HLA-typed donors comprised approximately 290 gigabases of sequencing data and approximately 80 million unique TCR sequences.

What the study reported, not specific to this receptor: CMV serostatus was the only immune exposure information available for the cohort. The sequencing pipeline was judged likely to have produced a cluster of highly shared sequence variants as a technical artifact. The authors suggested that the approach could potentially be extended to other disease states and immunological phenotypes. A later analysis found that most CMV-associated TCR beta chains appeared HLA-restricted, with HLA associations seemingly driven largely by CMV exposure. Because HLA typing was missing for some donors at each locus, association tests included only the typed subset. This cohort had only TCR beta chains sequenced, and the lack of alpha or paired-chain data limited which features could be detected. An association between a missense DCLRE1C variant and V-gene and J-gene trimming of TCR beta chains was found in a later genetic analysis and replicated in an independent cohort. Cytomegalovirus status was reported to be diagnosed by the classifier with high specificity and sensitivity in both the original and validation cohorts. Linkage disequilibrium might explain the correlated functional status among segregating V segments, but an unknown experimental factor could not be ruled out. Some IMGT-functional V segments, including TRBV6-2 and TRBV6-3, could not be told apart with the 87-base-pair reads, so those segments were excluded. A later analysis found that HLA-associated TCR beta chains were more clonally expanded and had lower generation probabilities than equally common non-associated chains. Compared with the roughly 700-donor mean, donors in an Asian-associated ancestry cluster had fewer N-insertions in productive TCRs, according to a later genetic analysis. Assigning TCR associations to individual alleles was difficult when HLA alleles, especially DR and DQ, strongly co-occurred. In an earlier analysis of under 600 of the donors, most TCR beta V segments were observed in productive rearrangements about 90% or about 30% of the time, broadly matching IMGT annotations. In a later analysis, around 17,000 TCR beta sequences were associated with specific HLA alleles at a false discovery rate of 0.05. In the study, 150 to 200 TCR beta chains were listed as associated with cytomegalovirus. A further reported finding was that TCR beta sequences accurately predicted the HLA-A and HLA-B alleles for most subjects in the first cohort. Roughly uniform sequencing depth across donors was assumed in presence/absence analyses, although this assumption may not hold. While some public TCRs were present in many individuals, most TCR sequences turned up only very rarely across donors. In vitro tests confirmed that a few of the cytomegalovirus-associated TCR beta chains recognize cytomegalovirus antigens. Because counts were too low, approximately 18 rarely observed V segments, including chromosome 9 orphons, were excluded from the earlier analysis of 587 of the donors. In a later analysis, several top co-occurrence clusters were reported to appear linked to parvovirus B19, influenza, CMV and Epstein-Barr virus. In a later analysis, the rate of TCR association differed among HLA loci, with DRB1 alleles having the most associated TCRs and HLA-C alleles having the fewest.

The receptor was isolated from a woman aged 18-29 years in good health and CMV-seropositive. The sequence links TRBV7-9 to TRBJ2-7; TRBD2 fits 10 bases in the junction. The sample consisted of PBMCs. The CDR3 sequence is CASSNRTSGSTYEQYF. The DNA reads as follows: TGTGCCAGCAGCAACAGGACTAGCGGAAGCACCTACGAGCAGTACTTC.